The entry below describes one T cell receptor beta chain. The antigen is unknown. CDR3 length: 12 residues. After removal of 5 bases from V and 5 bases from J, the junction contained 2 bases not matched to a gene. Germline lookup yields CDR1 SEHNR and CDR2 FQNEAQ (reference sequence). The data originate from a study of cytomegalovirus exposure and HLA in healthy donors. 13 Jbeta primers and 60 Vbeta primers were used for the PCR. TCRdb's table, derived via immunoSEQ multiplex PCR, lists solely in-frame clones and lacks some. This table holds under 150,000 clones, around 77% found once. Study-wide findings and caveats: In an earlier analysis, about 87% or about 30%: the productive usage of most TCR beta V segments.

The receptor was derived from a young woman in good health and CMV-seropositive. The chain joins TRBV7-9 to TRBJ1-1; 7 bases are a match to TRBD1. Material: PBMCs. This CDR3 reads CASSIQGTEAFF. The DNA of the CDR3 is TGTGCCAGCAGCATACAGGGGACTGAAGCTTTCTTT.